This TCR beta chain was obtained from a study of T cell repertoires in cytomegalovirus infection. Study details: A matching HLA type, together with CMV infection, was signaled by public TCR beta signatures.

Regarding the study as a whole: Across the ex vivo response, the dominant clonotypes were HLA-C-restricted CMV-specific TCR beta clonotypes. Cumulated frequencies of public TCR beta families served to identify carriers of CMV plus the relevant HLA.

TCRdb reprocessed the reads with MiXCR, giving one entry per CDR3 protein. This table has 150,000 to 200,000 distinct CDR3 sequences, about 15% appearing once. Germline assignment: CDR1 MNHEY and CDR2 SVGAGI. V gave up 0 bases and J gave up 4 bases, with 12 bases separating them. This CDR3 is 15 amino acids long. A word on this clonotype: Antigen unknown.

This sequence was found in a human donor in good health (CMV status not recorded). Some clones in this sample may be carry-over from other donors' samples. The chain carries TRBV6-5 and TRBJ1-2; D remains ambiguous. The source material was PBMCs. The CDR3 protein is CASSYSLGLLYGYTF. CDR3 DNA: TGTGCCAGCAGTTACTCGTTGGGTCTACTCTATGGCTACACCTTC.